Each of the 16 T cell receptor beta chains below was sequenced from the same sample in a study of shared clonotypes between healthy human individuals. TCRdb's table, derived via immunoSEQ multiplex PCR, lists solely in-frame clones and lacks some. The top ten hold approximately 0.13% of the sample, which has some 2,400,000 clones, about 94% seen once. The sequencing input was naive CD4+ T cells sorted from blood. Indicated subset: CD45RA+ positively selected. Every receptor here comes from a man aged 18 to 30 in good health.

CDR3 protein: CASTGNSNQPQHF. The CDR3 region has the DNA TGTGCCAGCACCGGTAATAGCAATCAGCCCCAGCATTTT. The chain joins TRBV7-2 to TRBJ1-5; D gene unclear. This CDR3 has 13 amino acids. Germline CDR1 and CDR2: SGHTA and FQGNSA. V was trimmed by 7 bases and J by 0 bases, leaving 7 bases between them.

This chain links TRBV11-3 with TRBJ1-1; 7 nucleotides agree with TRBD1. The V and J ends lost 4 bases and 2 bases, in that order; junction bases with no gene match: 4. The CDR3 is made up of 14 amino acids. Germline CDR1 SGHNT, CDR2 YENEEA. CDR3 residues: CASSSQGLNTEAFF. CDR3 DNA: TGTGCCAGCAGCTCACAGGGGCTTAACACTGAAGCTTTCTTT.

This clone appeared a few times. The rearrangement links TRBV9 to TRBJ1-2; D might be TRBD1 (6 bases). The ends were cut back, 2 bases at V and 3 bases at J, with 11 bases in the middle. The CDR3 length is 14 residues. Per germline, CDR1 SGDLS and CDR2 YYNGEE. The CDR3 reads CASSVTGQDYGYTF. Written as DNA, the CDR3 is TGTGCCAGCAGCGTCACAGGGCAGGACTATGGCTACACCTTC.

The chain uses TRBV2 and TRBJ1-2; 7 bases align to TRBD1. The V and J ends lost 8 bases and 6 bases, in that order; junction bases with no gene match: 15. Germline V gives CDR1 SNHLY, CDR2 FYNNEI. CDR3 length: 15 residues. In DNA form, the CDR3 reads TGTGCCAGCGAGGGGGACAGCCTGAGGAGCGATGGCTACACCTTC. It translates to CASEGDSLRSDGYTF.

The chain is built from TRBV7-3 and TRBJ1-1, with a weak D call TRBD1 (5 bases). This CDR3 is built from 14 residues. Germline V CDR1 and CDR2: SGHTA, FQGTGA. The V gene lost 2 bases and the J gene lost 3 bases, with 10 bases spanning the gap. The CDR3 spells CASSLFRGHTEAFF. As DNA, the CDR3 is TGTGCCAGCAGCTTATTTCGGGGCCACACTGAAGCTTTCTTT.

DNA of the CDR3: TGTGCCAGCAGTTTACACGGAGCCACTAACTATGGCTACACCTTC. This codes for CASSLHGATNYGYTF. V usage is TRBV28 and J usage is TRBJ1-2; no reliable D call. This CDR3 has 15 residues. V was clipped by 2 bases and J by 0 bases, with 10 bases between them. Germline V gene lookup returns CDR1 MDHEN and CDR2 SYDVKM.

The V gene is TRBV5-6, the J gene TRBJ2-7; TRBD2 matches at 10 bases. From germline, CDR1 is SGHDT and CDR2 YYEEEE. The CDR3 totals 16 residues. Germline trimming cut 1 base from V and 0 bases from J; bases unmatched to any gene: 4. The CDR3 DNA is TGTGCCAGCAGCTTGTTAGCGGGGGGCTTCTCCTACGAGCAGTACTTC. Residues: CASSLLAGGFSYEQYF.

This clone appeared once. The CDR3 spells CASRLSLDYYEQYF. The CDR3 nucleotides read TGTGCCAGCAGGCTGTCACTAGATTACTACGAGCAGTACTTC. The chain couples TRBV5-4 to TRBJ2-7, with D perhaps TRBD2 (5 bases). The V and J ends lost 5 bases and 3 bases respectively, with 15 bases between them. This CDR3 has 14 amino acids. CDR1 and CDR2 (germline): SGHNT, YYREEE (reference sequence).

The chain combines TRBV19 with TRBJ2-7; 10 bases match TRBD1. Germline CDR1 is LNHDA and CDR2 is SQIVND (reference sequence). V gave up 4 bases and J gave up 9 bases; unmatched junction bases: 6. This CDR3 has 13 residues. CDR3 amino acids: CASSKQGQGRQYF. CDR3 DNA sequence: TGTGCCAGTAGTAAACAGGGACAGGGGCGGCAGTACTTC.

On this clone itself: Other DNA sequences in the same sample also yield this CDR3. The chain links TRBV5-1 to TRBJ2-5, with 10 bases lining up with TRBD1. The CDR3 runs to 14 residues. Germline V lookup: CDR1 SGHRS, CDR2 YFSETQ. J was trimmed by 4 bases and V by 4 bases; bases with no gene match: 4. CDR3 amino acids: CASSRGQGGETQYF. The CDR3 region has the DNA TGCGCCAGCAGCCGTGGACAGGGGGGAGAGACCCAGTACTTC.

The rearrangement joins TRBV5-6 to TRBJ1-1, with D unclear. Per germline, CDR1 SGHDT and CDR2 YYEEEE. V was cut by 0 bases and J by 2 bases, with 11 bases left in between. CDR3 length: 15 amino acids. The CDR3 loop is CASSLDWAVNTEAFF. The CDR3 DNA reads as TGTGCCAGCAGCTTGGATTGGGCAGTTAACACTGAAGCTTTCTTT.

The chain employs TRBV11-2 and TRBJ2-4; TRBD2 is a possible D gene (6 bases). The CDR3 is 15 amino acids. CDR1 is SGHAT, CDR2 FQNNGV, per germline. V gave up 3 bases and J gave up 0 bases, with 9 bases separating them. The DNA of the CDR3 is TGTGCCAGCAGCTTGGGGGGACCAGCCAAAAACATTCAGTACTTC. As protein: CASSLGGPAKNIQYF.

The CDR3 is CASSIRQFYGYTF. CDR3 sequence (DNA): TGTGCCAGTAGTATTCGGCAGTTCTATGGCTACACCTTC. The chain has TRBV19 and TRBJ1-2, with D unclear. There are 13 residues in the CDR3. The V and J ends lost 3 bases and 4 bases respectively, with 9 bases between them. CDR1 and CDR2 from the germline V gene are LNHDA and SQIVND (reference sequence).

V usage is TRBV25-1 and J usage is TRBJ1-1; unclear D gene. Germline assignment: CDR1 MGHDK and CDR2 SYGVNS. The CDR3 has 13 residues. Trimming took off 2 bases at V and 0 bases at J, with 4 bases between the two ends. This CDR3 is CASSEGVNTEAFF. As DNA, the CDR3 is TGTGCCAGCAGTGAAGGTGTGAACACTGAAGCTTTCTTT.

This sequence joins TRBV18 and TRBJ2-5; 8 bases are shared with TRBD1. Per the germline V gene, CDR1 is KGHSH and CDR2 is LQKENI. V lost 1 base and J lost 5; bases outside the gene matches: 9. The CDR3 is made up of 16 amino acids. CDR3 sequence (DNA): TGTGCCAGCTCACCACTCAGGCAGGGGGCCGACGAGACCCAGTACTTC. Translating gives CASSPLRQGADETQYF.

The chain employs TRBV11-2 and TRBJ2-1, with D unresolved. The CDR3 loop spans 13 amino acids. V was pared by 2 bases and J by 5 bases, with 7 bases between. Germline V gives CDR1 SGHAT, CDR2 FQNNGV. CDR3: CASSLIGNNEQFF. The CDR3 nucleotides are TGTGCCAGCAGCTTAATAGGGAACAATGAGCAGTTCTTC.